What follows are 8 T cell receptor beta chains derived from one specimen sequenced in a study of cytomegalovirus exposure and HLA in healthy donors. Profiling relied on immunoSEQ multiplex PCR, and the TCRdb table lists in-frame clones only, not all of them. The sample consists of roughly 58,000 clones, over 75% of them appearing once. The sample was PBMCs. The receptors were gathered from a man younger than 30 in good health and CMV-seronegative.

The CDR3 bases are TGTGCCAGTATCGCGACAGGGGATAACACTGAAGCTTTCTTT. Translation gives CASIATGDNTEAFF. The J gene is TRBJ1-1, the V gene TRBV19, with 8 bases that match TRBD1. With 7 bases clipped from V and 2 bases from J, the junction kept 6 bases outside the gene matches. The CDR3 has 14 residues. CDR1 LNHDA and CDR2 SQIVND come from the germline V gene (reference sequence).

This clone was seen more than once but under ten times. This chain connects TRBV6-1 to TRBJ2-6; weak D call: TRBD1 (6 bases). CDR1 is MNHNS and CDR2 is SASEGT in the germline V gene. The CDR3 loop spans 15 amino acids. Trimming took 0 bases from V and 3 from J, leaving 6 bases between them. The CDR3 nucleotides are TGTGCCAGCAGTGAAGCAGGGGGTGGGGCCAACGTCCTGACTTTC. As protein: CASSEAGGGANVLTF.

The rearrangement joins TRBV4-1 to TRBJ2-1; 10 positions agree with TRBD2. In germline, CDR1 is MGHRA, CDR2 YSYEKL. The CDR3 contains 16 residues. The trim removed 6 bases at V and 4 bases at J, leaving 9 bases unmatched. This CDR3 is CASSTTSGPIYNEQFF. CDR3 bases: TGCGCCAGCAGTACGACTAGCGGGCCCATTTACAATGAGCAGTTCTTC.

This chain uses TRBV5-6 with TRBJ1-2; a possible D gene is TRBD1 (5 bases). Trimming removed 0 bases from V and 2 bases from J, with 8 bases in between. The length of the CDR3 is 14 residues. Germline-derived CDR1 and CDR2 are SGHDT and YYEEEE. In DNA, the CDR3 is TGTGCCAGCAGCTTGGAGGGGAGGAACTATGGCTACACCTTC. Protein sequence: CASSLEGRNYGYTF.

CDR3 sequence (DNA): TGTGCCAGCAGCCCCGCTAGCGGGAGCTTCGAGACCCAGTACTTC. Protein sequence: CASSPASGSFETQYF. This chain joins TRBV11-2 and TRBJ2-5; 10 nucleotides line up with TRBD2. V gave up 5 bases and J gave up 5 bases; unmatched junction bases: 8. The CDR3 consists of 15 residues. Germline-derived CDR1 and CDR2 are SGHAT and FQNNGV.

The rearrangement links TRBV10-1 to TRBJ2-3; D is unclear. The V gene lost 3 bases and the J gene lost 0 bases, with 10 bases spanning the gap. There are 15 residues in the CDR3. Germline lookup yields CDR1 WNHNN and CDR2 SYGVQD (reference sequence). CDR3 sequence: CASSEEASSTDTQYF. Here the CDR3 DNA reads TGCGCCAGCAGTGAAGAAGCTTCTAGCACAGATACGCAGTATTTT.

The chain couples TRBV2 to TRBJ2-7; D is unresolved. Germline-derived CDR1 and CDR2 are SNHLY and FYNNEI. This CDR3 region has 11 residues. Trimming removed 4 bases at V and 2 bases at J, with 3 bases between. CDR3 in amino acids: CASSGTYEQYF. CDR3 coding DNA: TGTGCCAGCAGTGGTACCTACGAGCAGTACTTC.

The chain is built from TRBV28 and TRBJ2-3; TRBD2 matches at 9 bases. The CDR3 is 16 amino acids. CDR1 MDHEN and CDR2 SYDVKM come from the germline V gene. The junction had 5 bases not matched to a gene; V was cut back by 3 bases and J by 1 base. Here the CDR3 reads CASSFLAGVGTDTQYF. CDR3 DNA: TGTGCCAGCAGTTTCTTAGCGGGAGTTGGCACAGATACGCAGTATTTT.